The 17 T cell receptor beta chains listed next were all sequenced from one sample in a study of cytomegalovirus exposure and HLA in healthy donors. The assay was immunoSEQ multiplex PCR, and TCRdb's table has in-frame clones only and misses some. Among some 250,000 clones, roughly 87% were seen once, and the ten largest hold 3% to 3.5%. The source material was PBMCs. These receptors originate from a woman aged 25 to 39 in good health and CMV-seronegative.

The V call is TRBV7-2, the J call TRBJ1-1, with a weak D call TRBD1 (6 bases). Per the germline V gene, CDR1 is SGHTA and CDR2 is FQGNSA. Trimming stripped 5 bases from V and 8 bases from J, with 18 bases between. The CDR3 consists of 14 residues. CDR3 DNA sequence: TGTGCCAGCAGCACCCGCAGGGGCGGGGACGAAGCTTTCTTT. Protein: CASSTRRGGDEAFF.

The CDR3 protein is CASSQLGSPYEQYF. The CDR3 region has the DNA TGCGCCAGCAGTCAATTAGGCAGCCCCTACGAGCAGTACTTC. The chain links TRBV23-1 to TRBJ2-7; no firm D call. Being an ORF, TRBV23-1 has a function that is uncertain. V was cut by 1 base and J by 2 bases, with 9 bases left in between. The CDR3 totals 14 residues.

This clone was counted a few times. Here the CDR3 reads CASEGVDRLGEKLFF. Written as DNA, the CDR3 is TGTGCCAGCGAAGGGGTGGACAGGCTAGGAGAAAAACTGTTTTTT. The rearrangement uses TRBV28 and TRBJ1-4, with 7 bases fitting TRBD1. J was trimmed by 8 bases and V by 8 bases; bases with no gene match: 14. CDR1 and CDR2 from the germline V gene are MDHEN and SYDVKM. This CDR3 spans 15 amino acids.

This chain connects TRBV5-6 to TRBJ1-2, with TRBD1 identical over 7 bases. Trimming cost V 4 bases and J 8 bases; bases outside gene matches: 14. This CDR3 spans 15 amino acids. Per germline, CDR1 SGHDT and CDR2 YYEEEE. The CDR3 bases are TGTGCCAGCAGCGCAAACCCAGACAGGGTATGGGGCTACACCTTC. It translates to CASSANPDRVWGYTF.

The V and J genes are TRBV5-6 and TRBJ2-2, with a tentative D call TRBD2 (6 bases). V dropped 4 bases and J dropped 1 base, with 17 bases sitting between them. The CDR3 spans 17 residues. The V gene's germline CDR1 is SGHDT and CDR2 YYEEEE. CDR3 residues: CASSTWGGSGNTGELFF. CDR3 sequence (DNA): TGTGCCAGCAGCACATGGGGCGGTAGCGGGAACACCGGGGAGCTGTTTTTT.

The chain carries TRBV5-8 and TRBJ2-2; possible D gene TRBD1, 5 bases. Trimming pared 1 base from V and 7 bases from J, leaving 14 bases between. Per the germline V gene, CDR1 is SGHTS and CDR2 is YDEGEE. The CDR3 consists of 15 residues. DNA of the CDR3: TGTGCCAGCAGCTTGTTCCAGGGTAGATACGGGGAGCTGTTTTTT. This sequence encodes CASSLFQGRYGELFF.

The rearrangement links TRBV5-4 to TRBJ2-7, with unresolved D. V lost 2 bases to trimming and J lost 2 bases, with 14 bases between them. The CDR3 consists of 15 residues. CDR1 is SGHNT and CDR2 is YYREEE in the germline V gene (reference sequence). The chain's CDR3 is CASSFGARNTYEQYF. The CDR3 nucleotides are TGTGCCAGCAGCTTTGGTGCACGGAACACCTACGAGCAGTACTTC.

V usage is TRBV13 and J usage is TRBJ2-3; TRBD2 matches 8 bases. The CDR3 totals 14 residues. Germline V lookup: CDR1 PRHDT, CDR2 FYEKMQ (reference sequence). V shed 6 bases and J 3 bases; nucleotides not matched to a gene: 5. CDR3 sequence: CASSFPGGTDTQYF. The CDR3 nucleotides read TGTGCCAGCAGTTTTCCGGGGGGGACAGATACGCAGTATTTT.

The chain recombines TRBV5-1 with TRBJ2-3, with a weak D call TRBD1 (5 bases). The V end lost 4 bases, the J end lost 0 bases, and 15 bases lay between the germline ends. CDR1 is SGHRS and CDR2 is YFSETQ in the germline V gene. This CDR3 is 16 amino acids long. CDR3 DNA: TGCGCCAGCAGCGGGGCCAGAGCGCCTAGCACAGATACGCAGTATTTT. It codes for CASSGARAPSTDTQYF.

The V call is TRBV4-3, the J call TRBJ1-2, with D hard to call. V lost 0 bases, J lost 4 bases, and 9 bases lay in between. CDR3 size: 14 residues. In germline, CDR1 is LGHNA, CDR2 YSLEER. The CDR3 bases are TGCGCCAGCAGCCAAGATTCCGGACCCTATGGCTACACCTTC. This codes for CASSQDSGPYGYTF.

This rearrangement joins TRBV6-1 to TRBJ2-6, with 8 bases lining up with TRBD1. J lost 1 base, V lost 3 bases, and 8 bases had no gene match. This CDR3 has 18 residues. Germline V gene data show CDR1 as MNHNS and CDR2 as SASEGT. CDR3: CASSDDGQGASGANVLTF. The CDR3 DNA sequence: TGTGCCAGCAGTGACGACGGGCAGGGGGCGTCTGGGGCCAACGTCCTGACTTTC.

This clone was counted once. The rearrangement joins TRBV7-9 to TRBJ2-1; TRBD2 agrees at 9 bases. The CDR3 totals 13 residues. Trimming at V came to 0 bases and at J to 12 bases, leaving 3 bases not matched to a gene. The germline V gene encodes CDR1 SEHNR and CDR2 FQNEAQ (reference sequence). The CDR3 sequence: CASSLAVSGRQFF. The CDR3 region has the DNA TGTGCCAGCAGCTTAGCGGTTAGCGGGAGGCAGTTCTTC.

J is TRBJ2-2 and V is TRBV7-2; TRBD2 agrees at 7 bases. The CDR3 covers 16 residues. CDR1 is SGHTA, CDR2 FQGNSA, per germline. The V gene end was trimmed by 1 base and the J gene end by 3 bases; junction bases not matched to a gene: 5. CDR3 sequence: CASSLGGSGDTGELFF. The CDR3 region has the DNA TGTGCCAGCAGCTTAGGCGGGAGCGGCGACACCGGGGAGCTGTTTTTT.

The V gene is TRBV7-9, the J gene TRBJ1-4, with D perhaps matching TRBD1 (5 bases). V lost 6 bases and J lost 3, with 14 bases in between. The CDR3 is 15 residues long. Germline CDR1 reads SEHNR; CDR2 reads FQNEAQ (reference sequence). For the CDR3, the DNA is TGTGCCAGCAGAAGAACAGGAACAGCTAATGAAAAACTGTTTTTT. Translating gives CASRRTGTANEKLFF.

The V gene is TRBV7-8, the J gene TRBJ2-1; 7 nucleotides align to TRBD2. The CDR3 extends over 13 amino acids. The V and J ends lost 1 base and 7 bases, in that order; junction bases with no gene match: 1. CDR1 and CDR2 (germline): SGHVS, FQNEAQ. CDR3 nucleotides: TGTGCCAGCAGCTTAGGCGGGAGAAATGAGCAGTTCTTC. Protein product: CASSLGGRNEQFF.

J is TRBJ1-2 and V is TRBV7-9; no firm D call. The CDR3 runs 16 residues. Trimming left V 5 bases short and J 10 bases short, with 26 bases between. Germline CDR1 SEHNR, CDR2 FQNEAQ (reference sequence). CDR3 in amino acids: CASSGLTGYNSMAYTF. The CDR3 bases are TGTGCCAGCAGCGGCTTGACGGGATATAATTCTATGGCCTACACCTTC.

The chain uses TRBV27 and TRBJ2-7, with TRBD2 matching 8 bases. V gave up 5 bases and J gave up 0 bases; unmatched junction bases: 9. In germline, CDR1 is MNHEY, CDR2 SMNVEV (reference sequence). This CDR3 has 16 amino acids. For the CDR3, the DNA is TGTGCCAGCAGTCCTACTAGCGGATTAAGCTCCTACGAGCAGTACTTC. Residues: CASSPTSGLSSYEQYF.